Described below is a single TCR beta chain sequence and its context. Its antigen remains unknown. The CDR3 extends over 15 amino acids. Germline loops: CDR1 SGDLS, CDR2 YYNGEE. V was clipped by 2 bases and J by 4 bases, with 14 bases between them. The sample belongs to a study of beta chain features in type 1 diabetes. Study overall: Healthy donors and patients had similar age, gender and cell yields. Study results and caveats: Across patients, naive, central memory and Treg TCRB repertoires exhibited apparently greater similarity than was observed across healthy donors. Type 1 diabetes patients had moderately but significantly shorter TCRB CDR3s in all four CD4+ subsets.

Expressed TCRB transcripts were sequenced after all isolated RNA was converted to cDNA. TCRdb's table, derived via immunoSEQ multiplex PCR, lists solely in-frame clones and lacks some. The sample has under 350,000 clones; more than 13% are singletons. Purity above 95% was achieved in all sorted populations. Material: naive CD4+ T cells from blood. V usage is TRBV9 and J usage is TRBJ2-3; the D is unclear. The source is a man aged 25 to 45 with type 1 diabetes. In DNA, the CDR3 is TGTGCCAGCAGCGTGAAGTCTAGTATCCCAGATACGCAGTATTTT. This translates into CASSVKSSIPDTQYF. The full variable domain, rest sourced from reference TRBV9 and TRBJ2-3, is DSGVTQTPKHLITATGQRVTLRCSPRSGDLSVYWYQQSLDQGLQFLIQYYNGEERAKGNILERFSAQQFPDLHSELNLSSLELGDSALYFCASSVKSSIPDTQYFGPGTRLTVL.